The entry below gives a single T cell receptor (beta chain) sequence along with its context. The target antigen is unknown. The data belong to a study of OX40 agonist ivuxolimab in advanced cancers. Study in general: Participants averaged approximately 65 years of age (range about 23 to 90) and were around 85% male.

Germline V gene lookup returns CDR1 LNHDA and CDR2 SQIVND (reference sequence). The V end was cut by 4 bases, the J end by 3 bases, with 13 bases between. The CDR3 loop spans 15 amino acids. Study-wide findings and caveats: Individuals who were partial responders at 0.1-3.0 mg/kg had clonal expansion that ranked among the lowest.

Repertoires were generated with immunoSEQ multiplex PCR, while TCRdb's copy carries only in-frame clones and drops some. Here the sample spans roughly 76,000 clones, roughly four fifths being singletons. Sequences were derived from CD4+ or CD8+ T cells sorted from blood, sampled in a trial of the OX40 agonist ivuxolimab. This TCR was sampled from an adult with an advanced solid tumor such as melanoma, head and neck, liver or kidney cancer. The gene calls are TRBV19 and TRBJ1-3; D may be TRBD1 (5 bases). The CDR3 loop is CASSTLTVYGNTIYF. The CDR3 DNA sequence: TGTGCCAGTAGTACCCTGACAGTCTATGGAAACACCATATATTTT. Complete variable domain (other parts from reference TRBV19 and TRBJ1-3): DGGITQSPKYLFRKEGQNVTLSCEQNLNHDAMYWYRQDPGQGLRLIYYSQIVNDFQKGDIAEGYSVSREKKESFPLTVTSAQKNPTAFYLCASSTLTVYGNTIYFGEGSWLTVV.